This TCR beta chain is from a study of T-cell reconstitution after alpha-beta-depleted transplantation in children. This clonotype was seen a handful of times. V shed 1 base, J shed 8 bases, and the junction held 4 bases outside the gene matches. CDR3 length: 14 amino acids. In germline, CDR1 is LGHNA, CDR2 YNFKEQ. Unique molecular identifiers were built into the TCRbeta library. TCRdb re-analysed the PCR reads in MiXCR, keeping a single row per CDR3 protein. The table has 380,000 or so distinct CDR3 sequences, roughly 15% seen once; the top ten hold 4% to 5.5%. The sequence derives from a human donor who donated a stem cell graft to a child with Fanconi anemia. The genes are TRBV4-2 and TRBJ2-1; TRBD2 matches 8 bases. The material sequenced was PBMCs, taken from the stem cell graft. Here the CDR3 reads CASSQVRGGHEQFF. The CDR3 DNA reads TGTGCCAGCAGCCAAGTCCGGGGGGGGCATGAGCAGTTCTTC.